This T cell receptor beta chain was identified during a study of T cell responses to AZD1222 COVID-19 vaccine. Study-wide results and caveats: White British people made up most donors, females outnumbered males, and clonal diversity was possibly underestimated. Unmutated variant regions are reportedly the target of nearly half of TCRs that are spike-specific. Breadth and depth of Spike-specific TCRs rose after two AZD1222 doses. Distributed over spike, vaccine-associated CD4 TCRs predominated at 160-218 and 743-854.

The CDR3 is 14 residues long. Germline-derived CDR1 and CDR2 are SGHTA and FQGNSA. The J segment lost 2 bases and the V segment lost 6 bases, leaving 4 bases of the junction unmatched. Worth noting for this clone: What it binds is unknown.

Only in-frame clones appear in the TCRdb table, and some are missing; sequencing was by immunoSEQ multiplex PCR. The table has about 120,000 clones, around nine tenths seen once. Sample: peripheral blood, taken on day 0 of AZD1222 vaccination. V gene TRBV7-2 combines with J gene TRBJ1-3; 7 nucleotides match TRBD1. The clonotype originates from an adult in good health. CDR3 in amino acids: CASRQTGAGNTIYF. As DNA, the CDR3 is TGTGCCAGCAGACAAACAGGGGCTGGAAACACCATATATTTT.